The source of this T cell receptor (beta chain) is a study of cytomegalovirus exposure and HLA in healthy donors. A word on this clone: No antigen is known for it.

The CDR3 covers 14 residues. Looked up from germline, CDR1 is SGHTS and CDR2 is YDEGEE. V shed 4 bases and J shed 4 bases, with 12 bases lying between them. The PCR contained 60 Vbeta and 13 Jbeta primers. Libraries were prepared by immunoSEQ multiplex PCR; TCRdb keeps only in-frame clonotypes and omits some of them. This table has roughly 120,000 clones, about 68% appearing once. Notes on the study in general: When analyzed later, the rates of TCR association showed variation by HLA locus, with DRB1 the most and HLA-C the fewest. A prior analysis recorded that most TCR beta V segments were productive about 87% or about 30% of the time. Reportedly, cytomegalovirus status was diagnosed with high sensitivity and specificity.

The TCR sequence derives from a woman in her thirties or forties in good health and CMV-seropositive. The chain has TRBV5-8 and TRBJ2-1, with no clear D. The specimen was PBMCs. The CDR3 bases are TGTGCCAGCAGCGATGTTGGGCTTTACAATGAGCAGTTCTTC. It codes for CASSDVGLYNEQFF.